What follows are 7 T cell receptor beta chains derived from one specimen sequenced in a study of type 1 and type 2 diabetes patients. Genomic DNA was the PCR template. Amplification of the beta chain CDR3 used 30 forward and 13 reverse multiplex primers. MiXCR, run by TCRdb on the multiplex PCR reads, gives a single entry per CDR3 protein. The table includes under 300,000 distinct CDR3 sequences, approximately 45% detected once. Material for sequencing was peripheral blood mononuclear cells (PBMCs). Source of these receptors: a young man with type 2 diabetes.

This clonotype was counted between two and nine times. The J gene is TRBJ2-6, the V gene TRBV19; D gene uncertain. The CDR3 consists of 15 residues. CDR1 and CDR2 (germline): LNHDA, SQIVND (reference sequence). Trimming removed 1 base at V and 4 bases at J, with 8 bases between. The CDR3 loop reads CASSIGMSGANVLTF. The CDR3 nucleotides are TGTGCCAGTAGTATAGGCATGAGCGGGGCCAACGTCCTGACTTTC.

This clonotype was recorded at least ten times. The chain links TRBV10-2 to TRBJ2-7; no reliable D call. This CDR3 has 13 residues. Germline CDR1 reads WSHSY; CDR2 reads SAAADI. V shed 6 bases and J shed 3 bases, with 12 bases lying between them. CDR3 coding DNA: TGCGCCAGCAGATCCAGGACCGACTACGAGCAGTACTTC. As protein: CASRSRTDYEQYF.

The chain employs TRBV24-1 and TRBJ2-2; perhaps TRBD2 as D (5 bases). CDR3 size: 13 residues. Trimming stripped 9 bases from V and 1 base from J, with 8 bases between. Germline loops: CDR1 KGHDR, CDR2 SFDVKD. The CDR3 spells CATAAGNTGELFF. CDR3 DNA sequence: TGTGCCACCGCGGCGGGGAACACCGGGGAGCTGTTTTTT.

The chain joins TRBV7-2 to TRBJ2-6; no firm D call. Trimming took off 10 bases at V and 2 bases at J, with 6 bases between the two ends. This CDR3 is built from 12 residues. CDR1 SGHTA and CDR2 FQGNSA come from the germline V gene. CDR3 amino acids: CATSTGANVLTF. The CDR3 bases are TGTGCCACTTCAACTGGGGCCAACGTCCTGACTTTC.

This clonotype came up a few times. The chain joins TRBV12-3 or TRBV12-4 to TRBJ2-1; D might be TRBD1 (5 bases). This CDR3 is 15 amino acids long. The V end lost 2 bases, the J end lost 9 bases, and 17 bases lay between the germline ends. Here the CDR3 DNA reads TGTGCCAGCAGTTTAAGGTGGCAGGGCATGGGTGAGCAGTTCTTC. This gives the protein CASSLRWQGMGEQFF.

A remark on this clonotype: It may be a read error: a sequence one base away is much more abundant. The missing conserved phenylalanine or tryptophan at the end of this CDR3 makes a read error likely. The CDR3 spells CASSDADLAGLSYEQYS. DNA for the CDR3: TGTGCCAGCAGTGACGCTGACCTAGCGGGGTTGTCCTACGAGCAGTACTCC. V and J are TRBV6-1 and TRBJ2-7; TRBD2 matches at 9 bases. In germline, CDR1 is MNHNS, CDR2 SASEGT. The CDR3 spans 17 residues. The junction had 10 bases not matched to a gene; V was cut back by 3 bases and J by 1 base.

The chain uses TRBV12-3 or TRBV12-4 and TRBJ2-7, with TRBD2 matching over 9 bases. Trimming took 4 bases from V and 1 from J; bases not matched to a gene: 8. The CDR3 runs 16 residues. The CDR3 DNA follows: TGTGCCAGCAGTTCCATCAGCGGGGGGAGGTCCTACGAGCAGTACTTC. Encoded protein: CASSSISGGRSYEQYF.